This T cell receptor beta chain appears in the sequencing data of a study of blood T cell repertoires in COVID-19. Study-level information: Material from acute and convalescent COVID-19 was sourced from the United States, Italy and Spain.

This table comes from immunoSEQ multiplex PCR, and its TCRdb copy is limited to in-frame clones, with some not included. In the table there are 95,000 to 110,000 clones, around 90% of which are singletons. The CDR3 is 13 residues long. The germline gives CDR1 GTSNPN, CDR2 SVGIG (reference sequence). V dropped 2 bases and J dropped 7 bases, with 14 bases sitting between them. Sample: peripheral blood. The chain combines TRBV30 with TRBJ2-5; D might be TRBD2 (5 bases). This receptor was obtained from a man aged 35-49 years with active or convalescent COVID-19. The CDR3 loop is CAWSPGEGWTQYF. The DNA of the CDR3 is TGTGCCTGGAGTCCTGGCGAGGGATGGACCCAGTACTTC.